This TCR beta chain was recovered during a study of vaccination effects on CD4 cells after COVID-19. Study background: Both of the two convalescent patients gave a sample, one 16 days and one a week before vaccination.

About this clone: What it binds is unknown.

Libraries were prepared by immunoSEQ multiplex PCR; TCRdb keeps only in-frame clonotypes and omits some of them. The table lists some 22,000 clones, around 69% of them singletons. Expansion with viral peptide pools was applied to antigen-specific CD4+ T cells by the ViraFEST assay prior to sequencing. Having been cultured for roughly 11 days, the cells underwent CD4+ T cell isolation. PCR showed that the person got SARS-CoV-2 infection at some point between March and December 2020. The clonotype originates from a human donor who had a prior SARS-CoV-2 infection. The sample was CD4+ T cells from PBMCs cultured with SARS-CoV-2 spike peptides, taken before COVID-19 vaccination.

CDR3 sequence (DNA): TGTGCCAGCAGCTCCTCAGGAGCCAATGAAAAACTGTTTTTT. Its protein product is CASSSSGANEKLFF. This rearrangement joins TRBV7-6 to TRBJ1-4, with unresolved D. Trimming took off 4 bases at V and 5 bases at J, with 11 bases between the two ends. The CDR3 runs 14 residues. Looked up from germline, CDR1 is SGHVS and CDR2 is FNYEAQ.